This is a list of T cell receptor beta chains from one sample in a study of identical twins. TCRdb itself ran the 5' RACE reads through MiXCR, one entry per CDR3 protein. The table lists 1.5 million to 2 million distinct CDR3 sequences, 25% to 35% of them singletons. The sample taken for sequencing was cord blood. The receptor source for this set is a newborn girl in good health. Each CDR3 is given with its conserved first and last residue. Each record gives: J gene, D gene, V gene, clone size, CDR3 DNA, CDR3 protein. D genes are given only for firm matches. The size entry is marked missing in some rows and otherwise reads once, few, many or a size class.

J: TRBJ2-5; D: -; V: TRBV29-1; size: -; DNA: TGCAGCGGGTACTTCCAGGGGAAGACCCAGTACTTC; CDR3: CSGYFQGKTQYF
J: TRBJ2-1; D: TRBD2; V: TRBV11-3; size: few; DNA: TGTGCCAGCAGCTTAGGTAGCGGGCGCCCATACAATGAGCAGTTCTTC; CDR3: CASSLGSGRPYNEQFF
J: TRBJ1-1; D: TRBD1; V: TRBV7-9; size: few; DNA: TGTGCCAGCAGCTTAGGACAGGGGCCCGCAGCTTTCTTT; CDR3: CASSLGQGPAAFF
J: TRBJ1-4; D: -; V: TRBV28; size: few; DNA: TGTGCCAGCAGTTCGCCCGTCAGAACAACTAATGAAAAACTGTTTTTT; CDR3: CASSSPVRTTNEKLFF
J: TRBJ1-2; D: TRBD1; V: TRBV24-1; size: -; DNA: TGTGCCACCAGTGACTCGGACAGGCCACGCAGTGGCTACACCTTC; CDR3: CATSDSDRPRSGYTF
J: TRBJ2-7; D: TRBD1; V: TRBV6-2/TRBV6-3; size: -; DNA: TGTGCCAGCAGTTACCGACAGGGGTGGTCCTACGAGCACTACTTC; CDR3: CASSYRQGWSYEHYF
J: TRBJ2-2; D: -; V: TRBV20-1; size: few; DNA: TGCAGTGCTAGGGGTGCGGCGGGCGGCGGGGAGCTGTTTTTT; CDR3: CSARGAAGGGELFF
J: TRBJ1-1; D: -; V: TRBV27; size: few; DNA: TGTGCCAGCAGTTACACCCAGGGTCACTACATGAACACTGAAGCTTTCTTT; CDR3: CASSYTQGHYMNTEAFF
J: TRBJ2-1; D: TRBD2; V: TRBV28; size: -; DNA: TGTGCCAGCAGTCGTAGCGGGACTTTCAATGAGCAGTTCTTC; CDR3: CASSRSGTFNEQFF
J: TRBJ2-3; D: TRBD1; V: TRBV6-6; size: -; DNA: TGTGCCAGTTCGACGACAGGGCCAGATACGCAGTATTTT; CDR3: CASSTTGPDTQYF
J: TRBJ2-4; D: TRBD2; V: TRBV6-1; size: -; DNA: TGTGCCAGCACAACGGGACTACGCATTCAGTACTTC; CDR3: CASTTGLRIQYF
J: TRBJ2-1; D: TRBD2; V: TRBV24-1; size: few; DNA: TGTGCCACCAGTGACCCTAAGCGGGAGGTCTACAATGAGCAGTTCTTC; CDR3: CATSDPKREVYNEQFF
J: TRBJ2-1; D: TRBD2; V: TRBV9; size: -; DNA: TGTGCCAGCAGCGTAGATGGCGGGGGATACAATGAGCAGTTCTTC; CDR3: CASSVDGGGYNEQFF
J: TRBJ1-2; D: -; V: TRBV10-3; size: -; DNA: TGTGCCATCAGTGATTCCCCAATAGCGGTCTTCTATGGCTACACCTTC; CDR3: CAISDSPIAVFYGYTF
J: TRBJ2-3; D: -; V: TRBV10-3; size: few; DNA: TGTGCCATCAGAGGCACCACTAGCACAGATACGCAGTATTTT; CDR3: CAIRGTTSTDTQYF